A single sample is the source of the 14 T cell receptor beta chains below, sequenced in a study of human T cells and chemical hapten exposure. Time point in this sample: patch test 1, 2 weeks after DPC sensitization. Treatment meaning: therapeutic diphenylcyclopropenone sensitization with weekly scalp DPC. TCRdb used MiXCR to reprocess the RACE reads, holding one entry per CDR3 protein. Of some 400,000 distinct CDR3 sequences in the sample, more than 4.5% were seen once. Here the sequenced sample was whole blood, taken in connection with sensitization to the hapten diphenylcyclopropenone (DPC). The receptors were gathered from a woman in her forties or fifties with alopecia areata. Some clones in this sample may be carry-over from other donors' samples.

At least ten counts were recorded for this clonotype. The V and J genes are TRBV7-9 and TRBJ1-1, with 8 bases matching TRBD1. Germline CDR1 and CDR2: SEHNR and FQNEAQ (reference sequence). The CDR3 runs to 15 residues. V was clipped by 5 bases and J by 0 bases; unmatched bases: 5. CDR3 amino acids: CASSVRQGLNTEAFF. For the CDR3, the DNA is TGTGCCAGCAGCGTGAGACAGGGGTTGAACACTGAAGCTTTCTTT. Full variable domain (remainder filled in from reference TRBV7-9 and TRBJ1-1): DTGVSQNPRHKITKRGQNVTFRCDPISEHNRLYWYRQTLGQGPEFLTYFQNEAQLEKSRLLSDRFSAERPKGSFSTLEIQRTEQGDSAMYLCASSVRQGLNTEAFFGQGTRLTVV.

The CDR3 DNA reads TGTGCCAGCAGCTTATCGGGGGGTTTAGTTGAAAAACTGTTTTTT. Amino acid sequence: CASSLSGGLVEKLFF. This chain links TRBV7-8 with TRBJ1-4, with a weak D call TRBD1 (5 bases). The CDR3 runs to 15 residues. Germline CDR1 and CDR2: SGHVS and FQNEAQ. Trimming shortened V by 2 bases and J by 7 bases, and 14 bases separated the two germline ends.

This clonotype was detected only a few times. The rearrangement uses TRBV25-1 and TRBJ1-1, with D unclear. Germline V gene lookup returns CDR1 MGHDK and CDR2 SYGVNS. V was cut by 0 bases and J by 4 bases, with 12 bases left in between. The CDR3 contains 15 residues. The CDR3 protein is CASSEYRRTSTEAFF. The CDR3 coding sequence is TGTGCCAGCAGTGAATATAGGAGGACGAGCACTGAAGCTTTCTTT.

V and J are TRBV6-6 and TRBJ2-3; D is ambiguous. CDR3 size: 12 residues. CDR1 and CDR2 (germline): MNHNY, SVGAGI (reference sequence). V was clipped by 2 bases and J by 6 bases, with 6 bases between them. DNA of the CDR3: TGTGCCAGCAGTTACATCAGGGATACGCAGTATTTT. This translates into CASSYIRDTQYF.

This clonotype showed up many times. The chain carries TRBV12-3 or TRBV12-4 and TRBJ2-6; 8 bases align to TRBD1. J was trimmed by 0 bases and V by 3 bases; bases with no gene match: 4. The CDR3 length is 17 residues. The CDR3 DNA sequence: TGTGCCAGCAGTTTTGGGACAGGTATCTCTGGGGCCAACGTCCTGACTTTC. This encodes CASSFGTGISGANVLTF.

The chain uses TRBV10-3 and TRBJ1-3; D unclear. The CDR3 has 16 amino acids. The V gene lost 3 bases and the J gene lost 2 bases, with 14 bases spanning the gap. Per germline, CDR1 ENHRY and CDR2 SYGVKD. CDR3 nucleotide sequence: TGTGCCATCAGTGAATACCGCGAGGAGCCTGGAAACACCATATATTTT. Encoded protein: CAISEYREEPGNTIYF.

The genes are TRBV6-5 and TRBJ1-2; D ambiguous. The CDR3 covers 14 residues. CDR1 and CDR2 (germline): MNHEY, SVGAGI. V dropped 6 bases and J dropped 1 base, with 12 bases sitting between them. Written as DNA, the CDR3 is TGTGCCAGCAGAGAAGGGATGAATAACTATGGCTACACCTTC. This gives the protein CASREGMNNYGYTF.

This clonotype was detected only a few times. V usage is TRBV20-1 and J usage is TRBJ2-5; tentatively, D is TRBD1 (5 bases). The V gene's germline CDR1 is DFQATT and CDR2 SNEGSKA (reference sequence). This CDR3 comprises 13 residues. The ends were cut back, 2 bases at V and 4 bases at J, with 11 bases in the middle. CDR3 nucleotide sequence: TGCAGTGCTAGACGGGTAGGGGCAGAGACCCAGTACTTC. Translation gives CSARRVGAETQYF.

This clonotype came up many times. This rearrangement joins TRBV29-1 to TRBJ1-5; weak D call: TRBD1 (5 bases). The germline V and J ends were trimmed by 7 bases and 3 bases, with 19 bases remaining between them. Germline V CDR1 and CDR2: SQVTM, ANQGSEA. This CDR3 contains 15 residues. The CDR3 protein is CSEGLKQMNNQPQHF. Written as DNA, the CDR3 is TGCAGCGAGGGGCTTAAGCAGATGAACAATCAGCCCCAGCATTTT.

The table lists this clonotype with a few counts. This chain links TRBV29-1 with TRBJ2-7; D is possibly TRBD1 or TRBD2 (5 bases each). Germline CDR1 is SQVTM and CDR2 is ANQGSEA. CDR3 length: 12 amino acids. Trimming cost V 6 bases and J 3 bases, with 12 bases left between them. CDR3 loop: CSVPGPFYEQYF. The CDR3 DNA sequence: TGCAGCGTCCCGGGACCGTTCTACGAGCAGTACTTC.

The rearrangement joins TRBV7-9 to TRBJ1-4, with TRBD1 matching 8 bases. This CDR3 contains 15 residues. Trimming at V came to 5 bases and at J to 6 bases, leaving 8 bases not matched to a gene. The germline V gene has CDR1 SEHNR and CDR2 FQNEAQ (reference sequence). This CDR3 is CASSLPGGADEKLFF. CDR3 nucleotide sequence: TGTGCCAGCAGCCTGCCAGGGGGCGCGGATGAAAAACTGTTTTTT.

Notes on this clonotype: With a much larger clone just one base away, this may be a read error. The V call is TRBV27, the J call TRBJ2-7; perhaps TRBD2 as D (6 bases). Per germline, CDR1 MNHEY and CDR2 SMNVEV (reference sequence). The CDR3 runs 14 residues. Trimming took 8 bases from V and 2 from J, leaving 16 bases between them. CDR3 coding DNA: TGTGCCAGCGCCCAGGCGGGGAAGCCCTACGAGCAGTACTTC. This gives the protein CASAQAGKPYEQYF.

In nucleotides, the CDR3 is TGTGCCACCAGAGACAGGGAGAGCACTGAAGCTTTCTTT. Translating gives CATRDRESTEAFF. J is TRBJ1-1 and V is TRBV24-1, with 7 nucleotides matching TRBD1. The CDR3 consists of 13 residues. In germline, CDR1 is KGHDR, CDR2 SFDVKD. V lost 7 bases to trimming and J lost 4 bases; unmatched junction nucleotides: 5.

This clonotype appeared many times. The chain employs TRBV6-6 and TRBJ1-4, with 8 bases that match TRBD1. J lost 0 bases, V lost 6 bases, and 6 bases had no gene match. The CDR3 is 16 amino acids. CDR1 and CDR2 (germline): MNHNY, SVGAGI (reference sequence). For the CDR3, the DNA is TGTGCCAGCAGGATGACAGGGGTGTCAACTAATGAAAAACTGTTTTTT. This translates into CASRMTGVSTNEKLFF.